This T cell receptor (beta chain) originates from a study of blood T cell repertoires in COVID-19. Study context: In each case, the material was cDNA or gDNA derived from T cells, B-cell-depleted T cells, or PBMCs.

TCRdb's copy holds only in-frame clones and misses some; the assay was immunoSEQ multiplex PCR. The sample yields 300,000 to 350,000 clones, roughly 89% seen once. Categorization into cohorts depended on clinical history that participants reported. Germline CDR1 SGDLS, CDR2 YYNGEE. With V trimmed by 0 bases and J by 8 bases, 4 bases remained unmatched. CDR3 length: 13 amino acids. The sample taken for sequencing was PBMCs or T cells enriched from blood (not recorded which). This receptor was identified in a woman younger than 35 with acute COVID-19. The chain couples TRBV9 to TRBJ1-1; 7 bases map to TRBD1. The CDR3 region has the DNA TGTGCCAGCAGCGTAGGACAGGGTGGCGAAGCTTTCTTT. Encoded protein: CASSVGQGGEAFF.